Given below is one T cell receptor (beta chain) in context. Its recognized antigen is unknown. Base qualities are not at hand, and no much larger clone is one base apart. Reading from cysteine to phenylalanine, the CDR3 counts 15 amino acids. Solely the CDR3 DNA is kept, with 45 bases framed from the first base. Clipping removes 0 bases from V and 4 bases from J, with 6 as the unmatched junction base count. CDR1 is given as LGHNA and CDR2 as YSLEER, both from the germline V gene. The data are from a study of response to subunit inactivated influenza vaccine (dated by TCRdb to 2016 to 2018). Looking at the study overall: Deep quantitative profiling of the T cell receptor repertoire was used in the study to follow responses to a trivalent subunit inactivated influenza vaccine.

The paper's findings and limits, for the study overall: The authors suggested that each seasonal influenza vaccination may recruit only a limited number of new T cells.

The library was made by RT-PCR. The instrument given in TCRdb is Illumina HiSeq 2500. TCRdb took the public reads, trimmed them with fastp at Q25, ran MiXCR for clone calling and kept in-frame beta chains. Rows matching on CDR3 protein sequence are summarized as one entry with the most common DNA and genes. The sample contains 860,000 or so distinct CDR3 sequences, around 20% of them found a single time. Jointly, the top ten make up approximately 10% of the sample. The specimen was PBMCs from blood, collected roughly 5 days after vaccination. The chain uses TRBV4-3 and TRBJ2-7, and 7 bases in between align with TRBD2. The clonotype comes from a man aged 50 or older who received an inactivated influenza vaccine. Donor details come from another sample of the same person, matched by shared clones. The CDR3 region has the sequence CASSQEERGEYEQYF. The bases are TGCGCCAGCAGCCAAGAGGAGCGGGGAGAATACGAGCAGTACTTC.